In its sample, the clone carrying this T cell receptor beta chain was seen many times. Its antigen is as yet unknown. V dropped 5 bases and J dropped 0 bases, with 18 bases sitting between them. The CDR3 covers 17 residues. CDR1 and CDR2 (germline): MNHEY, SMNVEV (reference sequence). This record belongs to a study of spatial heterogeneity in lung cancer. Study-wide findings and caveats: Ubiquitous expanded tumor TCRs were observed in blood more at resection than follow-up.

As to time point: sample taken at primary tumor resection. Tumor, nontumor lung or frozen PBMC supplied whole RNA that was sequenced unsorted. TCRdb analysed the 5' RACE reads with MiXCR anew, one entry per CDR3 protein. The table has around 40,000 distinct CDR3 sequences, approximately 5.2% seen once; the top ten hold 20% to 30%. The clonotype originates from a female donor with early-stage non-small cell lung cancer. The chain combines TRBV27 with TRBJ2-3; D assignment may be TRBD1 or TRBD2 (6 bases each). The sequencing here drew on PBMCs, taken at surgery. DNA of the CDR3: TGTGCCAGCAGTCCCCGGGAGACAGGCTTTAGCACAGATACGCAGTATTTT. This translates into CASSPRETGFSTDTQYF.